This T cell receptor beta chain was captured by sequencing in a study of OX40 agonist ivuxolimab in advanced cancers. In terms of the full investigation: Ivuxolimab was an agonistic, fully human IgG2 monoclonal antibody directed against OX40 (CD134), a costimulatory receptor. Intravenous ivuxolimab was administered to patients every 2 weeks at six dose levels: 0.01, 0.1, 0.3, 1.5, 3 and 10 mg/kg. Of the approximately 53 patients in dose escalation, around 20 had hepatocellular carcinoma, roughly 15 had melanoma, 9 had renal cell carcinoma and 9 had head and neck cancer. A male proportion of roughly 85% and a mean age of roughly 58 years, ranging from roughly 23 to 85, were recorded for the dose-escalation cohort. Patients were allowed to have had prior anti-PD-1, anti-PD-L1 or anti-CTLA-4 therapy, and 40% of the dose-escalation patients had been treated with checkpoint inhibitors. Three dose-escalation patients achieved partial responses, one with hepatocellular carcinoma and two with cutaneous melanoma. Peripheral TCRbeta sequencing aimed to test whether ivuxolimab altered TCR sequence diversity and caused clonal T-cell expansion. The paper reports the monotherapy dose-escalation portion (N of about 50 patients) of the phase I ivuxolimab trial.

Patients with a history of autoimmune disease or receiving systemic immunosuppression were excluded from the trial. In every dose cohort, peripheral blood was drawn for TCR sequencing at baseline, cycle 4 day 1, and cycle 7 day 1. Samples were obtained from an open-label, multicenter, first-in-human phase I dose-escalation trial of ivuxolimab. Adults with locally advanced or metastatic head and neck squamous cell, hepatocellular, melanoma or renal cell carcinoma were enrolled in the trial. Before TCR sequencing, CD4+ and CD8+ T cells were separately sorted from peripheral blood. The CDR3 measures 15 amino acids from cysteine to phenylalanine. Only the CDR3 DNA stays, 45 bases, in frame from base 1. Deletion took 1 base off V and 2 bases off J, with a span of 10 bases between the germline ends. CDR1 LGHNT and CDR2 FRNRAP are derived from the germline V gene. For sequencing of the TCRbeta CDR3 region, genomic DNA was extracted from the sorted cells. The immunoSEQ Assay was used to sequence the TCRbeta CDR3 regions. TCRdb took over this immuneACCESS table, retaining in-frame rearrangements with V and J assigned. Such tables are incomplete; in checked studies, under half of the missing clones stem from an unresolved V gene, and the remainder is unexplained. The sample records around 58,000 clones, 94% of which are singletons. Roughly 20% of the sample goes to the ten largest clones.

General findings and caveats noted by the study authors: Low levels of normalized T-cell clonal expansion were also seen in some nonresponding patients. Which antigens the clonally expanded peripheral T cells were specific for was not determined. On average, CD8+ T cells showed more expanded clones than CD4+ T cells after ivuxolimab. At doses from 0.1 to 3.0 mg/kg, clonal expansion was seen in both CD4+ and CD8+ blood T cells between baseline and week 6. In partial responders in the 0.1-3.0 mg/kg groups, normalized peripheral clonal expansion was found to be among the lowest, especially among CD8+ T cells.

To note about this clone: Its antigen is not yet known. The record has no base qualities; no much larger clone is one base away.

The sequence was collected from an adult with an advanced solid tumor such as melanoma, head and neck, liver or kidney cancer. Sequences were derived from CD4+ or CD8+ T cells sorted from blood, sampled in a trial of the OX40 agonist ivuxolimab. The sequence links TRBV12-5 to TRBJ2-3; perhaps TRBD2 is the D gene, with 5 bases matching. The nucleotides read TGTGCTAGTGGTTTGGGGACTCTATCCACAGATACGCAGTATTTT. Its translation reads: CASGLGTLSTDTQYF.